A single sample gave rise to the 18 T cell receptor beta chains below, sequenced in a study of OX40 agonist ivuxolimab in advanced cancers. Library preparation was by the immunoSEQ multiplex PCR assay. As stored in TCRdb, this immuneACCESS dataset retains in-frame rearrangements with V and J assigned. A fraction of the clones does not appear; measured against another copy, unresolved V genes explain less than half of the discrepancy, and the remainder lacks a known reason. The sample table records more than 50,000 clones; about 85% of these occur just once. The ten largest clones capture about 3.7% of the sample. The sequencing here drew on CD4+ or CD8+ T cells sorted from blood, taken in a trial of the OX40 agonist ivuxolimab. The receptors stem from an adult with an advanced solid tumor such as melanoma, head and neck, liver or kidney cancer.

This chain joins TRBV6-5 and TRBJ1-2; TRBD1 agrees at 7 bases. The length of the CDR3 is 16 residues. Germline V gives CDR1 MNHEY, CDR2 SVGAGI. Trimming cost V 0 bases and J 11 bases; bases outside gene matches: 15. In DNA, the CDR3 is TGTGCCAGCAGTTACTCGCAACAGGGGAGGTCATGGCAGTACACCTTC. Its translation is CASSYSQQGRSWQYTF.

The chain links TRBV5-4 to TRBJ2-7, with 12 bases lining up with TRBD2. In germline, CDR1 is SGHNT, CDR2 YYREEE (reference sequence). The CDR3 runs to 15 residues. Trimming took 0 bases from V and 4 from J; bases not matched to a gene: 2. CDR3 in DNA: TGTGCCAGCAGCTTGGGACTAGCGGGAGAGTACGAGCAGTACTTC. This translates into CASSLGLAGEYEQYF.

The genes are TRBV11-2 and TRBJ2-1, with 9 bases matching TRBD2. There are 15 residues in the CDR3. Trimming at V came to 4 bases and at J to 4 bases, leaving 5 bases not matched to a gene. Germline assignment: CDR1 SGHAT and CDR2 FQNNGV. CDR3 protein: CASSSGGRGYNEQFF. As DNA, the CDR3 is TGTGCCAGCAGCTCTGGCGGGAGGGGGTACAATGAGCAGTTCTTC.

Written as DNA, the CDR3 is TGCGCCAGCAGCCAAGATCCCAGCGGGAGTAGGACCGGGGAGCTGTTTTTT. Translated: CASSQDPSGSRTGELFF. This chain joins TRBV4-3 and TRBJ2-2; 8 bases fit TRBD2. The CDR3 has 17 amino acids. V shed 0 bases, J shed 5 bases, and the junction held 8 bases outside the gene matches. CDR1 and CDR2 (germline): LGHNA, YSLEER.

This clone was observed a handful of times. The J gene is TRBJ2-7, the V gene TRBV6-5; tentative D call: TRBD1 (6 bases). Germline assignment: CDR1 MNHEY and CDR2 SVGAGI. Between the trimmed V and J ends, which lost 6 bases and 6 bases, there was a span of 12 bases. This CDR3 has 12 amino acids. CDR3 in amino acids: CASRQGLGEQYF. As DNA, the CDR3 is TGTGCCAGCAGACAGGGTTTAGGCGAGCAGTACTTC.

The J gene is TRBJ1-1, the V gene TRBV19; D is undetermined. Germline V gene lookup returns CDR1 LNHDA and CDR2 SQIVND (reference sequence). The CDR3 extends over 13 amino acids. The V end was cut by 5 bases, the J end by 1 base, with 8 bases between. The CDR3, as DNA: TGTGCCAGTAGTCTTGAGAGGAACACTGAAGCTTTCTTT. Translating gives CASSLERNTEAFF.

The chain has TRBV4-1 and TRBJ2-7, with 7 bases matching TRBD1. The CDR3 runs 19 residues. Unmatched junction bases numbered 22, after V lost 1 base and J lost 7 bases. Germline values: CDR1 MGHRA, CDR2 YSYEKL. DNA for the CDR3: TGCGCCAGCAGCCAAGGGGGCATGAGGCCGACAGGGCCAACAGTAGAGCAGTACTTC. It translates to CASSQGGMRPTGPTVEQYF.

The CDR3 loop is CASSFLAEQFF. CDR3 sequence (DNA): TGTGCCAGCAGCTTCCTGGCTGAGCAGTTCTTC. J is TRBJ2-1 and V is TRBV5-4; no clear D gene. CDR3 size: 11 residues. Germline V gene sequence: CDR1 SGHNT, CDR2 YYREEE (reference sequence). Trimming removed 2 bases from V and 9 bases from J, with 6 bases in between. Looking up the rest from reference TRBV5-4 and TRBJ2-1 gives the full variable domain: ETGVTQSPTHLIKTRGQQVTLRCSSQSGHNTVSWYQQALGQGPQFIFQYYREEENGRGNFPPRFSGLQFPNYSSELNVNALELDDSALYLCASSFLAEQFFGPGTRLTVL.

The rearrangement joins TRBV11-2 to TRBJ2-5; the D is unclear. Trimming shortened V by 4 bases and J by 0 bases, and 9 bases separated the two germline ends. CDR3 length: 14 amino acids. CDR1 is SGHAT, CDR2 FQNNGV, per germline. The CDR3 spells CASSSYQDQETQYF. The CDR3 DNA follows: TGTGCCAGCAGCTCGTATCAGGACCAAGAGACCCAGTACTTC.

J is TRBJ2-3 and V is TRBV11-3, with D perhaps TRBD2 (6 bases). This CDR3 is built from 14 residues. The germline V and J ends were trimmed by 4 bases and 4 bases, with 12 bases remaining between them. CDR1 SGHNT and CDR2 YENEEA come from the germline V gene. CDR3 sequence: CASSSRREADTQYF. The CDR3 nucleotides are TGTGCCAGCAGCTCACGGCGGGAAGCAGATACGCAGTATTTT.

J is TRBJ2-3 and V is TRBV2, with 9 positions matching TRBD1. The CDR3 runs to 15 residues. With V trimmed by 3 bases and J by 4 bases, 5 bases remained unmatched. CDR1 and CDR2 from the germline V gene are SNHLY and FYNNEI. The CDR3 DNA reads TGTGCCAGCAGTGAGTACAGGGGGCGCCCAGATACGCAGTATTTT. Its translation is CASSEYRGRPDTQYF. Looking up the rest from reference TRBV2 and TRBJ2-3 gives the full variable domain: EPEVTQTPSHQVTQMGQEVILRCVPISNHLYFYWYRQILGQKVEFLVSFYNNEISEKSEIFDDQFSVERPDGSNFTLKIRSTKLEDSAMYFCASSEYRGRPDTQYFGPGTRLTVL.

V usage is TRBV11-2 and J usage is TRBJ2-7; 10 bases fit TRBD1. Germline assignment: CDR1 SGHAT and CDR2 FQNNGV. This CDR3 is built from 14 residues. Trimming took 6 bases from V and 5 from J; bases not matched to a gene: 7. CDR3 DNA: TGTGCCAGCAGGCGGACAGGGGGTTTAGACGAGCAGTACTTC. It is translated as CASRRTGGLDEQYF.

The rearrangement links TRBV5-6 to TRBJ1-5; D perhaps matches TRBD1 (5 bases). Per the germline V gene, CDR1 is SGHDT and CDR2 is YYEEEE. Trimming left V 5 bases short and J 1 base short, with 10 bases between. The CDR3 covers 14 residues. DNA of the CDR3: TGTGCCAGCAGTCAGGGTTTCAGCAATCAGCCCCAGCATTTT. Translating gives CASSQGFSNQPQHF.

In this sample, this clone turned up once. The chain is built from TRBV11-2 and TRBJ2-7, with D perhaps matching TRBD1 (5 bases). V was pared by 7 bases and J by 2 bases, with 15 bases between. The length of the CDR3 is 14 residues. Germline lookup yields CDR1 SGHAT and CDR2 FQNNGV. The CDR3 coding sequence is TGTGCCAGCACCCTGGGGCCGGCGACCTACGAGCAGTACTTC. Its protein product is CASTLGPATYEQYF.

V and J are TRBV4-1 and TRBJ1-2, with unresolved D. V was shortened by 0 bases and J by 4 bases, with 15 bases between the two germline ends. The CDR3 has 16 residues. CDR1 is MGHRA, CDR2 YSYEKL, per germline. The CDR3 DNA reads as TGCGCCAGCAGCCAAGATCCGGGCAGCCAAGTCTATGGCTACACCTTC. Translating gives CASSQDPGSQVYGYTF.

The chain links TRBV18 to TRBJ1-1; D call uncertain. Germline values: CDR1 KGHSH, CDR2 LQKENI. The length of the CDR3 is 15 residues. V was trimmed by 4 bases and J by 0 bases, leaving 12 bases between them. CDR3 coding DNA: TGTGCCAGCTCACGACTCCGGGCAATGAACACTGAAGCTTTCTTT. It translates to CASSRLRAMNTEAFF.

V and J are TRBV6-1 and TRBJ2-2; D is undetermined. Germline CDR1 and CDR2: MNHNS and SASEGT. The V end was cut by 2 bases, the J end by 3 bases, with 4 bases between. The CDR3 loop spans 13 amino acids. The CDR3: CASSEIYTGELFF. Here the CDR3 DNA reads TGTGCCAGCAGTGAAATATACACCGGGGAGCTGTTTTTT.

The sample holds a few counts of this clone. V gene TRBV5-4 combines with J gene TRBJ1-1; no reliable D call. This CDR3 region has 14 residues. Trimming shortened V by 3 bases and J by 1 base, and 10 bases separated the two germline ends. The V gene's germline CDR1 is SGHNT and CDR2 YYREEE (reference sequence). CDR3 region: CASSSKTENTEAFF. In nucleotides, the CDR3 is TGTGCCAGCAGCTCCAAGACCGAGAACACTGAAGCTTTCTTT.